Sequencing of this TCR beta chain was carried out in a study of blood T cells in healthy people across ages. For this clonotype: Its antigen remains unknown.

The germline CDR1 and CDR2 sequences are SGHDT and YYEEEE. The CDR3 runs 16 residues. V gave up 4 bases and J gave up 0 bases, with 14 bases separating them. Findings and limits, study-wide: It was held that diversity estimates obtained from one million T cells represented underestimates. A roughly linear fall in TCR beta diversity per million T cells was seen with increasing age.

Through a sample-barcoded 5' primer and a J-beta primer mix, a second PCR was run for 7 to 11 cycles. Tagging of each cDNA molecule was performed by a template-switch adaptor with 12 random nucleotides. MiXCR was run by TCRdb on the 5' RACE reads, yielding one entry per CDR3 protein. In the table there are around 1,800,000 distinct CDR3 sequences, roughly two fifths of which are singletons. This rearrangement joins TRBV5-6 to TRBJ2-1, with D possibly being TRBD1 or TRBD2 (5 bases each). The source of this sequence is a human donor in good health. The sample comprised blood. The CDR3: CASSLEGSNSYNEQFF. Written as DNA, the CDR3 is TGTGCCAGCAGCCTAGAGGGGTCAAACTCCTACAATGAGCAGTTCTTC.